The present T cell receptor beta chain was sequenced within a study of cytomegalovirus exposure and HLA in healthy donors. 13 Jbeta primers and 60 Vbeta primers were used for the PCR. In the original workflow: Among the unique TCR beta chains that a later analysis counted, 70 million to 85 million in all, roughly 11 million were shared. Sequencing used immunoSEQ multiplex PCR; TCRdb keeps in-frame clones, though not all of them. V, J and clone size are taken as reported in that table, and D and trimming were inferred from the DNA itself. The sample yields fewer than 80,000 clones, 75% seen once. Looked up from germline, CDR1 is ENHRY and CDR2 is SYGVKD. V was cut by 10 bases and J by 2 bases, with 12 bases left in between. CDR3 length: 14 residues.

This TCR was recovered from a woman aged 40 to 50 in good health and CMV-seropositive. Sequencing was done on a sample of PBMCs. The rearrangement joins TRBV10-3 to TRBJ2-6, with D possibly matching TRBD1 (6 bases). As DNA, the CDR3 is TGTGCCACACACGGACAGACTGGGGCCAACGTCCTGACTTTC. It yields the protein CATHGQTGANVLTF.